A selection of T cell receptor beta chains follows, all from one sample in a study of T cell responses to AZD1222 COVID-19 vaccine. Using immunoSEQ multiplex PCR, the repertoire was profiled, and TCRdb retains in-frame clones only, with some absent. The sample lists about 180,000 clones; roughly 92% were seen once. Specimen: peripheral blood, collected 28 days after the second AZD1222 dose. These receptors were obtained from an adult who received the AZD1222 COVID-19 vaccine. The CDR3 runs from the conserved cysteine through the conserved F or W. A D gene is named only where the DNA matches it firmly. Size values are once, few and many counts, or a class for expanded clones, and some rows have none.

TRBJ2-3,TRBV6-5,TRBD2,-,CASRSTSANTDTQYF,TGTGCCAGCAGGTCGACTAGCGCAAACACAGATACGCAGTATTTT
TRBJ2-2,TRBV7-9,TRBD2,-,CASSFPSGSPAGELFF,TGTGCCAGCAGCTTCCCTAGCGGGAGCCCCGCCGGGGAGCTGTTTTTT
TRBJ1-2,TRBV19,TRBD1,once,CASGTGGLYGYTF,TGTGCCAGCGGGACAGGGGGCCTCTATGGCTACACCTTC
TRBJ1-1,TRBV6-5,-,-,CASENTEAFF,TGTGCCAGCGAGAACACTGAAGCTTTCTTT
TRBJ1-1,TRBV7-9,-,-,CASSFEGGRTEAFF,TGTGCCAGCAGCTTTGAGGGGGGGCGTACTGAAGCTTTCTTT
TRBJ1-4,TRBV4-1,TRBD1,-,CASSLRQGATNEKLFF,TGCGCCAGCAGCCTACGACAGGGGGCAACTAATGAAAAACTGTTTTTT
TRBJ1-1,TRBV19,TRBD1,-,CASSWGQANTEAFF,TGTGCCAGTAGTTGGGGACAGGCTAACACTGAAGCTTTCTTT
TRBJ2-1,TRBV3-1/TRBV3-2,-,once,CASSPGREREQFF,TGTGCCAGCAGCCCAGGGCGGGAACGGGAGCAGTTCTTC
TRBJ2-1,TRBV4-3,TRBD2,once,CASSSRLMTSGSDNEQFF,TGCGCCAGCAGCTCCAGACTGATGACTAGCGGCTCCGACAATGAGCAGTTCTTC
TRBJ2-7,TRBV2,-,few,CASSASPWDEQYF,TGTGCCAGCTCTGCTTCCCCTTGGGACGAGCAGTACTTC
TRBJ2-3,TRBV10-2,-,-,CASLESTDTQYF,TGCGCCAGCCTTGAGAGCACAGATACGCAGTATTTT
TRBJ2-7,TRBV7-2,TRBD2,-,CASSSRTSGTYEQYF,TGTGCCAGCAGCTCCCGGACTAGCGGGACCTACGAGCAGTACTTC
TRBJ2-1,TRBV7-8,-,-,CASSLPPGVSYNEQFF,TGTGCCAGCAGCTTACCCCCCGGGGTATCCTACAATGAGCAGTTCTTC
TRBJ2-1,TRBV19,TRBD2,-,CASRPGPAGAYNEQFF,TGTGCCAGTAGACCCGGGCCGGCGGGAGCTTACAATGAGCAGTTCTTC
TRBJ1-1,TRBV11-3,-,-,CASRYRVGWAEAFF,TGTGCCAGCAGGTATCGTGTGGGGTGGGCTGAAGCTTTCTTT
TRBJ2-1,TRBV9,-,-,CASSVVGGGSTAEQFF,TGTGCCAGCAGCGTAGTTGGAGGCGGGTCAACAGCTGAGCAGTTCTTC
TRBJ2-3,TRBV9,TRBD1,-,CASSPSTGIDTQYF,TGTGCCAGCAGCCCCTCGACAGGGATAGATACGCAGTATTTT
TRBJ2-2,TRBV28,-,-,CASPTLGKGINTGELFF,TGTGCCAGCCCGACGTTAGGTAAGGGGATAAACACCGGGGAGCTGTTTTTT
TRBJ1-6,TRBV6-2/TRBV6-3,-,-,CASSYGTSNSPLHF,TGTGCCAGCAGTTACGGGACAAGTAATTCACCCCTCCACTTT
TRBJ2-7,TRBV5-8,-,-,CASSIRLFDRYEQYF,TGTGCCAGCAGCATCCGGTTGTTTGATCGGTACGAGCAGTACTTC
TRBJ1-5,TRBV5-1,-,-,CASSPAGYSHQPQHF,TGCGCCAGCAGCCCCGCCGGGTATAGCCATCAGCCCCAGCATTTT
TRBJ1-2,TRBV6-5,TRBD1,-,CASSRGQEGYGYTF,TGTGCCAGCAGTCGGGGACAGGAAGGCTATGGCTACACCTTC
TRBJ2-7,TRBV3-1/TRBV3-2,-,-,CASSQDVHSSYEQYF,TGTGCCAGCAGCCAAGATGTTCACTCCTCCTACGAGCAGTACTTC
TRBJ1-2,TRBV4-3,-,-,CASSQESRGLDGYTF,TGCGCCAGCAGCCAAGAAAGTAGGGGGTTGGATGGCTACACCTTC
TRBJ1-5,TRBV28,-,-,CASSFAVSLAGGLWKSNQPQHF,TGTGCCAGCAGTTTTGCCGTATCGTTGGCGGGGGGCTTATGGAAGAGCAATCAGCCCCAGCATTTT
TRBJ2-2,TRBV6-5,-,-,CASSRTNDAGELFF,TGTGCCAGCAGCAGAACCAACGACGCCGGGGAGCTGTTTTTT
TRBJ2-5,TRBV5-1,TRBD1,-,CASSSTGTGTETQYF,TGCGCCAGCAGCTCGACCGGGACAGGGACAGAGACCCAGTACTTC